This T cell receptor beta chain was documented in a study of cytomegalovirus exposure and HLA in healthy donors listed by TCRdb under 2017. Background on the whole study: According to a later analysis, one platform produced both the 100 to 150 validation repertoires and the 700 or so repertoires of the first cohort. The study aimed to test whether signatures of past pathogen exposure could be identified by cataloging public T cell receptors. Besides the first cohort of under 700 subjects, a separate validation cohort made up of 120 or so different subjects was used. To predict cytomegalovirus infection status, the study combined high-throughput TCR immunosequencing, statistical association of individual TCRs with disease status, and machine learning. Study-level results and caveats: While some public TCRs were present in many individuals, most TCR sequences turned up only very rarely across donors. A later analysis found that TCRs clustered in the first cohort also tended to co-occur in the roughly 120 validation repertoires, with about 94% of cluster scores above 0. The authors suggested that the approach could potentially be generalized to other disease states and immunological phenotypes. The validation cohort had no HLA typing available for a later analysis, so co-occurrence within that cohort was assessed over all 110 or so repertoires. In vitro tests confirmed that a few of the cytomegalovirus-associated TCR beta chains recognize cytomegalovirus antigens. The study listed approximately 160 TCR beta chains as associated with cytomegalovirus. In both the original and validation cohorts, the classifier was reported to diagnose cytomegalovirus status with high specificity and sensitivity.

Library creation used the immunoSEQ multiplex PCR assay. Concerning the study's data processing: A statistical classification framework was developed to diagnose cytomegalovirus status using the catalog of TCR beta chain sequences. TCRdb took over this immuneACCESS table, retaining in-frame rearrangements with V and J assigned. Such tables are incomplete; in checked studies, under half of the missing clones stem from an unresolved V gene, and the remainder is unexplained. That table is the source of V, J and clone size, and D and trimming were worked out from the DNA. This sample gives fewer than 150,000 clones in total; 70% to 85% of them show up just once. The ten largest clones add up to less than 35% of the sample. V is shortened by 6 bases, J by 6 bases, and the region joining them spans 14 bases. From the germline V gene, CDR1 is SGHTA and CDR2 is FQGTGA. The CDR3 covers 13 residues, taking in both the cysteine and the phenylalanine. Solely the CDR3 DNA is kept, with 39 bases framed from the first base.

Notes on this clone: Its recognized antigen is unknown. The input lacks base qualities; no much larger clone sits a single base away.

The donors were included in the validation cohort of 130 or so subjects, a group kept apart from the roughly 700-subject first cohort. Recombination linked TRBV7-3 to TRBJ1-1, with the D gene uncertain. The receptor was derived from a man younger than 40 in good health and CMV-seropositive. Input material: PBMCs. The nucleotide sequence reads as follows: TGTGCCAGCAGTTCGGACTGGCGGTCTGAAGCTTTCTTT. Its protein is CASSSDWRSEAFF.